This T cell receptor (beta chain) appears in the sequencing data of a study of blood T cell repertoires in COVID-19. For the study at large: Acute and convalescent COVID-19 specimens originated in the United States, Italy and Spain. Sample material is recorded as cDNA or gDNA derived from T cells, B-cell-depleted T cells, or PBMCs.

As processed by the authors: Reference gene primer amplification gave estimated nucleated cell counts. Clones were sequenced by immunoSEQ multiplex PCR, and TCRdb holds only the in-frame ones, with some missing. The DNA was the basis for D and trimming; V, J and clone size are from that table. The sample yields fewer than 40,000 clones, roughly 75% seen once. V was shortened by 3 bases and J by 6 bases, with 24 bases between the two germline ends. CDR1 and CDR2 from the germline V gene are MGHRA and YSYEKL. The CDR3 has 18 residues. This sequence was found in an elderly man with active or convalescent COVID-19. Sequences were obtained from peripheral blood. The rearrangement uses TRBV4-1 and TRBJ2-1; a weak D match, TRBD2 (7 bases). CDR3 DNA: TGCGCCAGCAGCCACTTCCCCTGGGGGGGGCGTTCTGGCAATGAGCAGTTCTTC. Encoded protein: CASSHFPWGGRSGNEQFF.